These T cell receptor beta chains were read from a single sample in a study of cytomegalovirus exposure and HLA in healthy donors. Here immunoSEQ multiplex PCR was the method, and the copy in TCRdb shows in-frame clones only, minus some. The table includes fewer than 200,000 clones, around 80% detected once. The source material was PBMCs. Receptor source: a woman aged 40 to 50 in good health and CMV-seronegative. Both conserved end residues are part of each CDR3. D genes are given only for firm matches. A row's size may be missing; if present it is once, few, many or a size class.

v_call: TRBV4-1
clone_size: -
j_call: TRBJ2-2
d_call: -
cdr3_aa: CASSPRQRSNTGELFF
cdr3_nt: TGCGCCAGCAGCCCACGACAGCGATCGAACACCGGGGAGCTGTTTTTT

v_call: TRBV10-3
clone_size: -
j_call: TRBJ2-3
d_call: TRBD2
cdr3_aa: CATIRGGTDTQYF
cdr3_nt: TGTGCCACCATCCGGGGGGGCACAGATACGCAGTATTTT

v_call: TRBV19
clone_size: -
j_call: TRBJ2-1
d_call: -
cdr3_aa: CASRGTGYNEQFF
cdr3_nt: TGTGCCAGTAGAGGAACGGGGTACAATGAGCAGTTCTTC

v_call: TRBV15
clone_size: -
j_call: TRBJ1-1
d_call: -
cdr3_aa: CATSRFLGRGNTEAFF
cdr3_nt: TGTGCCACCAGCAGATTCTTAGGACGGGGGAACACTGAAGCTTTCTTT

v_call: TRBV4-1
clone_size: -
j_call: TRBJ1-4
d_call: -
cdr3_aa: CASSQVLPSATNEKLFF
cdr3_nt: TGCGCCAGCAGCCAAGTGCTTCCCTCGGCAACTAATGAAAAACTGTTTTTT

v_call: TRBV5-4
clone_size: -
j_call: TRBJ2-7
d_call: -
cdr3_aa: CASSVQGGPREQYF
cdr3_nt: TGTGCCAGCAGCGTACAGGGTGGCCCCCGCGAGCAGTACTTC

v_call: TRBV7-8
clone_size: -
j_call: TRBJ2-1
d_call: TRBD1
cdr3_aa: CASSLDRGPYNEQFF
cdr3_nt: TGTGCCAGCAGCTTAGACAGGGGACCCTACAATGAGCAGTTCTTC

v_call: TRBV15
clone_size: -
j_call: TRBJ2-7
d_call: -
cdr3_aa: CATSSPTYEQYF
cdr3_nt: TGTGCCACCAGCAGTCCCACCTACGAGCAGTACTTC

v_call: TRBV18
clone_size: -
j_call: TRBJ1-2
d_call: TRBD1
cdr3_aa: CASSPSGQVYGYTF
cdr3_nt: TGTGCCAGCTCACCAAGCGGACAGGTCTATGGCTACACCTTC

v_call: TRBV30
clone_size: -
j_call: TRBJ2-6
d_call: -
cdr3_aa: CAWSVFALSSGANVLTF
cdr3_nt: TGTGCCTGGAGTGTTTTCGCGTTGAGCTCTGGGGCCAACGTCCTGACTTTC

v_call: TRBV7-9
clone_size: once
j_call: TRBJ1-2
d_call: TRBD1
cdr3_aa: CASSSTGRSYGYTF
cdr3_nt: TGTGCCAGCAGTTCGACAGGGAGATCTTATGGCTACACCTTC

v_call: TRBV23-1
clone_size: -
j_call: TRBJ1-4
d_call: TRBD1
cdr3_aa: CASSQFPPGDRDEKLFF
cdr3_nt: TGCGCCAGCAGTCAGTTTCCCCCCGGGGACAGGGATGAAAAACTGTTTTTT

v_call: TRBV5-6
clone_size: -
j_call: TRBJ2-3
d_call: TRBD1
cdr3_aa: CASSPDRGGKDTQYF
cdr3_nt: TGTGCCAGCAGCCCTGACAGGGGCGGTAAAGATACGCAGTATTTT

v_call: TRBV9
clone_size: once
j_call: TRBJ1-3
d_call: -
cdr3_aa: CASSAMPGTGNTIYF
cdr3_nt: TGTGCCAGCAGCGCAATGCCCGGGACTGGAAACACCATATATTTT